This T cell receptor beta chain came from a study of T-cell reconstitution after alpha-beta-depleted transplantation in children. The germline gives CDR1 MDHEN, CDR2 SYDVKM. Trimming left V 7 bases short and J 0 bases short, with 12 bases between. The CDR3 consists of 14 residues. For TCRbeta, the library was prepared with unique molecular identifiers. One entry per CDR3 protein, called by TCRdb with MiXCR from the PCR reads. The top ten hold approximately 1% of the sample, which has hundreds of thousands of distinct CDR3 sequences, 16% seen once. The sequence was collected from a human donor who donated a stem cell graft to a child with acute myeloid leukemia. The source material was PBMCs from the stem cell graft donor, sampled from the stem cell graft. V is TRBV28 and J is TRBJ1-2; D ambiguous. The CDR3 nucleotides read TGTGCCAGCACGAAGACTCAAGCTAACTATGGCTACACCTTC. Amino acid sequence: CASTKTQANYGYTF.